This passage covers 2 T cell receptor beta chains from one sample sequenced in a study of early T cells in non-severe SARS-CoV-2 infection. TCRdb analysed the 5' RACE reads with MiXCR anew, one entry per CDR3 protein. Among about 40,000 distinct CDR3 sequences, over 4% were seen once, and the ten largest hold 4.8%. Sequenced input: whole blood. Every receptor here comes from an adult who was a healthcare worker with PCR-confirmed SARS-CoV-2 infection or an uninfected control (not recorded which).

This clonotype appeared a few times. This sequence joins TRBV7-2 and TRBJ1-1; tentative D call: TRBD1 (6 bases). The CDR3 contains 16 residues. V lost 2 bases and J 6 bases, leaving 19 bases between the germline ends. The germline V gene encodes CDR1 SGHTA and CDR2 FQGNSA. CDR3 sequence reads: CASSLFSTTGKPEAFF. In DNA form, the CDR3 reads TGTGCCAGCAGCTTATTTTCGACCACAGGGAAGCCTGAAGCTTTCTTT.

The chain combines TRBV6-1 with TRBJ2-3; no reliable D call. The CDR3 is made up of 12 amino acids. Germline CDR1 is MNHNS and CDR2 is SASEGT. V gave up 3 bases and J gave up 6 bases, with 7 bases separating them. The CDR3 loop is CASSDYSDTQYF. The CDR3 region has the DNA TGTGCCAGCAGTGATTACTCGGATACGCAGTATTTT.